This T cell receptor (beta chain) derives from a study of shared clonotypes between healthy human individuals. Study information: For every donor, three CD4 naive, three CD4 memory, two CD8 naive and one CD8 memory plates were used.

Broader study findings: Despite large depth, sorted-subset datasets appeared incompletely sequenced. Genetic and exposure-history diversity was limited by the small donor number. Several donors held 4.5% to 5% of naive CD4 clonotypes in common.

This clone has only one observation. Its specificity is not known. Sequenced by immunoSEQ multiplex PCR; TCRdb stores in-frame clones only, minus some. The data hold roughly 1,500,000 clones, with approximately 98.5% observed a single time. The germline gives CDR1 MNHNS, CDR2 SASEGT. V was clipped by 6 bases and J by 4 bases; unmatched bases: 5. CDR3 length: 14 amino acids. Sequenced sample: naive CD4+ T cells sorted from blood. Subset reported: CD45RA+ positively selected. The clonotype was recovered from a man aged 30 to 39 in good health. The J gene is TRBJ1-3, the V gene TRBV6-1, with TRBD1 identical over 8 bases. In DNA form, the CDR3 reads TGTGCCAGCAGGGGACAGGCGTTGGGAAACACCATATATTTT. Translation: CASRGQALGNTIYF.